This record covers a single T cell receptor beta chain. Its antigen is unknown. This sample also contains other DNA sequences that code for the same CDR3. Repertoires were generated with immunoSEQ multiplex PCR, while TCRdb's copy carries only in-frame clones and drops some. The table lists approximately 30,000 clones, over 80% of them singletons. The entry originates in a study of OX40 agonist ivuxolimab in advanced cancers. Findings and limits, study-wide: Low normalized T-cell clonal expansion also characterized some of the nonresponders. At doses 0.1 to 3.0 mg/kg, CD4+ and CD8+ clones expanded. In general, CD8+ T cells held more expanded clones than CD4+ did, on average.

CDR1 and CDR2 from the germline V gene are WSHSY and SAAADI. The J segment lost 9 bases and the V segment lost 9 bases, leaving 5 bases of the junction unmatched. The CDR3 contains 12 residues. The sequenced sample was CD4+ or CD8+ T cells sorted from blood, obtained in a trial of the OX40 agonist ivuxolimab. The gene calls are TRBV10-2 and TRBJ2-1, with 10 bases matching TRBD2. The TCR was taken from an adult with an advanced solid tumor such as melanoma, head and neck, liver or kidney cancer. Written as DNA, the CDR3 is TGCGCCAGTCACAGCGGGAGGGCTGAGCAGTTCTTC. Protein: CASHSGRAEQFF.